This T cell receptor beta chain was sequenced for a study of graft-versus-host responses after intestinal transplantation listed by TCRdb under 2021. With regard to the full study: The transplants that recipients received were multivisceral, liver-intestinal, or isolated intestinal. A cohort of about 25 intestinal transplant recipients, including one retransplant, was enrolled, and a few patients lacking pretransplant specimens were excluded. Samples from a few later patients were sequenced in-house on an Illumina MiSeq with MiXCR processing rather than by the commercial service. Alloreactive clones were identified by sequencing pre-transplant mixed lymphocyte reaction products and comparing them with unstimulated pre-transplant donor and recipient T cells. Bulk TCR-beta CDR3 sequencing was used to track graft-versus-host and host-versus-graft alloreactive T cell clones in the graft, circulation and bone marrow after intestinal transplantation. Donor T cell macrochimerism was defined as a peak of at least 4% donor T cells among recipient peripheral blood mononuclear cells. All recipients received anti-thymocyte globulin induction followed by maintenance tacrolimus and steroids for about three years.

The library was produced with the immunoSEQ multiplex PCR assay. For most patients, genomic DNA was isolated using the Qiagen DNeasy Blood and Tissue Kit and was shipped frozen to Adaptive Biotechnologies for TCR sequencing. High-throughput TCR-beta CDR3 sequencing of genomic DNA from most patients was performed by Adaptive Biotechnologies. As for how the authors treated the data: TCR sequencing data were retrieved from Adaptive's ImmunoSEQ software for around 20 patients, whereas a few other patients were processed with MiXCR and VDJtools. To correct CD4 versus CD8 sorting errors, sequences present in both subsets at a frequency ratio below 5:1 were removed. Because the origin of CDR3 nucleotide sequences shared between donor and recipient could not be assigned, those sequences were removed. At least 2-fold expansion over unstimulated cells and a minimum CFSE-low frequency of 0.002% (template counts) or 0.001% (read counts) were required for clones to be classified as alloreactive. Mappable clones were those detected in sequenced pre-transplant spleen, lymph node, or MLR CFSE-low populations of the donor or recipient. Cumulative frequency of alloreactive clones was calculated as a percentage of all sequences weighted by copy number. The table was pulled from immuneACCESS by TCRdb, which kept in-frame rearrangements only. Such tables lose some clones; where checked, under half of the loss comes from unresolved V genes, and the rest has no known cause. The DNA gave D and trimming, while V, J and clone size come from that table. The sample data list 75,000 to 95,000 clones, and approximately 90% of these were observed just once. Jointly, the top ten make up about 0.38% of the sample.

Reading the label with the study, this specimen's time point is: cells obtained before transplantation from donor or recipient. CD3+CD4+ and CD3+CD8+ populations were FACS-sorted from unstimulated pre-transplant donor and recipient cells taken from spleen or lymph nodes. Turning to this clone: It lacks a known antigen. Within one base of it there is no much larger clone, and no base qualities were kept.

General conclusions and limits of the study: Early after transplant, declines in HvG clones were associated with peak levels of circulating GvH clones. The conclusions were limited by the relatively low number and heterogeneity of the intestinal transplant patients. GvH clones were detected in recipient bone marrow, and some appeared earlier in ileal mucosa or blood, consistent with an intestinal mucosal origin. High GvH to HvG T cell clonal ratios were observed in the allografts of patients with donor T cell macrochimerism.

Material: unstimulated CD4+ T cells sorted from spleen or lymph node cells, obtained before transplant. The sequence came from a human donor who was the organ donor for an intestinal transplant.

The CDR3 in this case is CASSPAPGVGNQPQHF. The sequence in DNA is TGTGCCAGCAGTCCCGCCCCCGGAGTTGGCAATCAGCCCCAGCATTTT. The rearrangement combines TRBV27 with TRBJ1-5, with the D gene not clear enough to name. Inclusive of the bounding cysteine and phenylalanine, the CDR3 is 16 residues long. Of all the DNA, just the CDR3 is kept, 48 bases in frame from base 1. CDR1 MNHEY and CDR2 SMNVEV are derived from the germline V gene (reference sequence). V gives up 5 bases and J gives up 2 bases, and the segment between their germline ends measures 16 bases.